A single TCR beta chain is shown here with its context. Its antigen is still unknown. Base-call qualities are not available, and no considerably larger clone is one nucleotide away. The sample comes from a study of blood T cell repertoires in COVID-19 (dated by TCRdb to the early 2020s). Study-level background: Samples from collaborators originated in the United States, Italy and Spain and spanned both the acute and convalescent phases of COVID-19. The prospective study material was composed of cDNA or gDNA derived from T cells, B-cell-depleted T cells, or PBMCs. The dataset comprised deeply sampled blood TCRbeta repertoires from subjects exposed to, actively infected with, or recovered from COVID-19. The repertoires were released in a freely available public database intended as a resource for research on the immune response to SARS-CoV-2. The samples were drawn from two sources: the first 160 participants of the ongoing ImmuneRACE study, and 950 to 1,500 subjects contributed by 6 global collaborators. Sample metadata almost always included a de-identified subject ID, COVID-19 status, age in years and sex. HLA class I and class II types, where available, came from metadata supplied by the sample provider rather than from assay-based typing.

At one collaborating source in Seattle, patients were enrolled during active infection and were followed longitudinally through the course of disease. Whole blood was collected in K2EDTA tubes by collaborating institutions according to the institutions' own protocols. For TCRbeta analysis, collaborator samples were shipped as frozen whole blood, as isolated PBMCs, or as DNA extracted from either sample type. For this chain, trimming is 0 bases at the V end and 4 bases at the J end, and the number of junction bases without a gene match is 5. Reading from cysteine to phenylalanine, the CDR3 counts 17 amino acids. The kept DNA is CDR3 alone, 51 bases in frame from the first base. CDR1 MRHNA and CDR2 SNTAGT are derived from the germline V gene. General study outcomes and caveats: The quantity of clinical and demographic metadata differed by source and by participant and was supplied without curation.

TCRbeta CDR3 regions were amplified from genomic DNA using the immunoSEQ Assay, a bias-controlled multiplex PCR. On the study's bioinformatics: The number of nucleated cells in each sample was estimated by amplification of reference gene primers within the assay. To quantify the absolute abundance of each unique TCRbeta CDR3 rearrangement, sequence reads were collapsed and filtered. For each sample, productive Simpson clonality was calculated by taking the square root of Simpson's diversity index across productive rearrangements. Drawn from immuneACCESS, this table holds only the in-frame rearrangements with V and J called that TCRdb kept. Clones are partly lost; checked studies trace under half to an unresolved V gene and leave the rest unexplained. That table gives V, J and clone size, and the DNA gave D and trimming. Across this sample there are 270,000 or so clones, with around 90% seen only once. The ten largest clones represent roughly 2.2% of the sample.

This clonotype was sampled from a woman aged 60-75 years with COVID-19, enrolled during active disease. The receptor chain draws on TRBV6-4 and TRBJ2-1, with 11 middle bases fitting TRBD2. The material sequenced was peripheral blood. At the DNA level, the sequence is TGTGCCAGCAGTGACTCAGCCTCTAGCGGGGGGTACAATGAGCAGTTCTTC. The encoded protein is CASSDSASSGGYNEQFF.